One and the same sample provided the 18 T cell receptor beta chains below, sequenced in a study of cytomegalovirus exposure and HLA in healthy donors. The PCR had 60 Vbeta and 13 Jbeta primers. Sequencing used immunoSEQ multiplex PCR; TCRdb keeps in-frame clones, though not all of them. The sample holds around 140,000 clones, about four fifths seen once. The material sequenced was PBMCs. The receptors stem from a woman in her 40s in good health and CMV-seropositive.

The rearrangement joins TRBV5-1 to TRBJ2-2; TRBD2 matches 8 bases. The junction had 2 bases not matched to a gene; V was cut back by 3 bases and J by 1 base. The CDR3 is 15 amino acids. Germline V gene sequence: CDR1 SGHRS, CDR2 YFSETQ. CDR3 loop: CASSWGLVNTGELFF. The CDR3 nucleotides are TGCGCCAGCAGCTGGGGACTAGTGAACACCGGGGAGCTGTTTTTT.

The chain recombines TRBV27 with TRBJ2-5; D is unclear. V lost 5 bases, J lost 5 bases, and 21 bases lay in between. The CDR3 consists of 16 residues. Germline CDR1 is MNHEY and CDR2 is SMNVEV (reference sequence). CDR3 loop: CASSRILGSIRETQYF. The CDR3 coding sequence is TGTGCCAGCAGTAGGATTCTGGGTAGTATCAGGGAGACCCAGTACTTC.

The gene calls are TRBV30 and TRBJ2-1, with D perhaps TRBD2 (6 bases). This CDR3 has 12 amino acids. Germline V gene sequence: CDR1 GTSNPN, CDR2 SVGIG (reference sequence). Trimming left V 0 bases short and J 10 bases short, with 10 bases between. In DNA, the CDR3 is TGTGCCTGGAGTGTAGGGAGCGGGGAGCAGTTCTTC. It codes for CAWSVGSGEQFF. Filled out from reference TRBV30 and TRBJ2-1, the complete variable domain reads SQTIHQWPATLVQPVGSPLSLECTVEGTSNPNLYWYRQAAGRGLQLLFYSVGIGQISSEVPQNLSASRPQDRQFILSSKKLLLSDSGFYLCAWSVGSGEQFFGPGTRLTVL.

V usage is TRBV29-1 and J usage is TRBJ2-7, with a tentative D call TRBD2 (5 bases). The CDR3 has 12 amino acids. V was trimmed by 4 bases and J by 5 bases, leaving 12 bases between them. Germline-derived CDR1 and CDR2 are SQVTM and ANQGSEA. The CDR3 protein is CSVGAGSHEQYF. The CDR3 nucleotides are TGCAGCGTTGGGGCGGGTTCCCACGAGCAGTACTTC.

This chain uses TRBV29-1 with TRBJ2-7, with D perhaps TRBD2 (6 bases). Trimming stripped 6 bases from V and 2 bases from J, with 23 bases between. The CDR3 has 16 amino acids. Per the germline V gene, CDR1 is SQVTM and CDR2 is ANQGSEA. The CDR3 loop reads CSVRPYSGTLPYEQYF. The CDR3 nucleotides are TGCAGCGTCCGCCCTTACTCCGGGACTCTACCCTACGAGCAGTACTTC.

The chain recombines TRBV4-1 with TRBJ1-2, with D unresolved. The CDR3 has 13 residues. CDR1 MGHRA and CDR2 YSYEKL come from the germline V gene. V shed 3 bases and J shed 7 bases, with 12 bases lying between them. This CDR3 reads CASSQGVMSGYTF. CDR3 nucleotide sequence: TGCGCCAGCAGCCAGGGAGTTATGAGTGGCTACACCTTC.

This clone has just one count. CDR3 loop: CASSQTPPASGTYNEQFF. CDR3 DNA: TGCGCCAGCAGCCAAACGCCCCCGGCTAGCGGAACATACAATGAGCAGTTCTTC. The V gene is TRBV4-1, the J gene TRBJ2-1; TRBD2 agrees at 7 bases. The ends lost 2 bases at V and 4 bases at J; junction bases unmatched: 14. The CDR3 consists of 18 residues. The V gene's germline CDR1 is MGHRA and CDR2 YSYEKL.

This chain connects TRBV7-2 to TRBJ2-7; D not certain. Deletions cut 1 base from V and 0 bases from J, with 7 bases between. CDR3 length equals 14 residues. Germline CDR1 and CDR2: SGHTA and FQGNSA. CDR3 sequence reads: CASSLDPSSYEQYF. The CDR3 DNA reads as TGTGCCAGCAGCTTAGATCCCAGCTCCTACGAGCAGTACTTC.

V gene TRBV28 combines with J gene TRBJ2-5; perhaps TRBD1 as D (6 bases). The germline V and J ends were trimmed by 7 bases and 0 bases, with 9 bases remaining between them. The V gene's germline CDR1 is MDHEN and CDR2 SYDVKM. This CDR3 contains 13 residues. The CDR3 loop reads CASNGGHQETQYF. For the CDR3, the DNA is TGTGCCAGCAATGGGGGCCACCAAGAGACCCAGTACTTC.

V gene TRBV10-3 combines with J gene TRBJ2-3, with TRBD2 as a possible D gene (5 bases). Germline V CDR1 and CDR2: ENHRY, SYGVKD. CDR3 size: 15 residues. V dropped 5 bases and J dropped 0 bases, with 12 bases sitting between them. CDR3 sequence reads: CAISKLESSTDTQYF. CDR3 nucleotides: TGTGCCATCAGTAAACTAGAATCTAGCACAGATACGCAGTATTTT.

The rearrangement links TRBV19 to TRBJ1-1, with a tentative D call TRBD1 (5 bases). V was pared by 1 base and J by 0 bases, with 9 bases between. CDR3 size: 15 residues. Germline V gene data show CDR1 as LNHDA and CDR2 as SQIVND (reference sequence). This CDR3 reads CASSIGGSMNTEAFF. The CDR3 DNA reads TGTGCCAGTAGTATAGGGGGCAGCATGAACACTGAAGCTTTCTTT.

This clone showed up just a few times. The V and J genes are TRBV4-1 and TRBJ1-2; no clear D gene. The V end lost 6 bases, the J end lost 4 bases, and 15 bases lay between the germline ends. The CDR3 has 14 residues. The germline CDR1 and CDR2 sequences are MGHRA and YSYEKL. CDR3 residues: CASRSLIPSYGYTF. Here the CDR3 DNA reads TGCGCCAGCAGATCACTCATCCCTAGCTATGGCTACACCTTC.

The chain carries TRBV6-1 and TRBJ1-3; D remains unclear. V lost 4 bases to trimming and J lost 0 bases, with 7 bases between them. Germline values: CDR1 MNHNS, CDR2 SASEGT. This CDR3 is 14 amino acids long. This chain's CDR3 is CASSAGVSGNTIYF. The CDR3 DNA reads as TGTGCCAGCAGTGCAGGCGTCTCTGGAAACACCATATATTTT.

This clone was seen once. CDR3 amino acids: CASSEWRGRDEQYF. Here the CDR3 DNA reads TGCGCCAGCAGTGAGTGGAGGGGGCGTGACGAGCAGTACTTC. The V gene is TRBV10-2, the J gene TRBJ2-7; tentatively, D is TRBD1 (7 bases). Germline V CDR1 and CDR2: WSHSY, SAAADI. V shed 1 base and J shed 5 bases, with 12 bases lying between them. This CDR3 region has 14 residues.

The rearrangement links TRBV10-1 to TRBJ2-5, with a possible D match to TRBD2 (5 bases). The CDR3 consists of 13 residues. The germline V and J ends were trimmed by 8 bases and 1 base, with 11 bases remaining between them. CDR1 is WNHNN and CDR2 is SYGVQD in the germline V gene (reference sequence). The CDR3 protein is CASSRGIQETQYF. CDR3 bases: TGCGCCAGCTCACGAGGGATCCAAGAGACCCAGTACTTC.

The V and J genes are TRBV7-8 and TRBJ2-5, with 9 bases aligning to TRBD2. CDR3 size: 13 residues. The J segment lost 7 bases and the V segment lost 3 bases, leaving 3 bases of the junction unmatched. CDR1 and CDR2 (germline): SGHVS, FQNEAQ. CDR3 DNA sequence: TGTGCCAGCAGCTTGGGACTAGCCGGGACCCAGTACTTC. This translates into CASSLGLAGTQYF.

The V gene is TRBV30, the J gene TRBJ1-2; D might be TRBD1 (6 bases). The CDR3 sequence is 13 residues long. Germline lookup yields CDR1 GTSNPN and CDR2 SVGIG (reference sequence). With 4 bases removed from V and 4 bases from J, the gap between germline ends came to 13 bases. This chain's CDR3 is CAWKEGGGYGYTF. The CDR3 nucleotides read TGTGCCTGGAAGGAGGGAGGGGGCTATGGCTACACCTTC.

The V and J genes are TRBV6-6 and TRBJ2-1; tentative D call: TRBD2 (7 bases). The CDR3 is 14 residues long. Germline loops: CDR1 MNHNY, CDR2 SVGAGI (reference sequence). The V gene lost 7 bases and the J gene lost 7 bases, with 17 bases spanning the gap. CDR3: CASKGGGSRNEQFF. DNA of the CDR3: TGTGCCAGCAAGGGCGGGGGCTCAAGGAATGAGCAGTTCTTC.